This T cell receptor beta chain derives from a study of T cell responses to AZD1222 COVID-19 vaccine. Study as a whole: Some second doses came at about 4 weeks and others at about 12 weeks; these were pooled.

Notes on the study in general: Dominant CD4 TCR responses targeted spike regions 160-218 and 743-854. Seropositive AZD1222 recipients at baseline numbered only five to seven.

V shed 6 bases, J shed 6 bases, and the junction held 9 bases outside the gene matches. The CDR3 length is 14 residues. Germline lookup yields CDR1 LNHDA and CDR2 SQIVND (reference sequence). The protocol was immunoSEQ multiplex PCR, while the TCRdb copy is restricted to in-frame clones and leaves out a portion. The sample records roughly 140,000 clones, around 91% being singletons. As for this clone: Antigen unknown.

Source: peripheral blood, taken on day 0 of AZD1222 vaccination. This rearrangement joins TRBV19 to TRBJ2-3; 7 nucleotides match TRBD2. This sequence originates from an adult in good health. CDR3 DNA: TGTGCCAGTAGATGGGAGGGCCCGTCGGATACGCAGTATTTT. This encodes CASRWEGPSDTQYF.